The 17 T cell receptor beta chains presented below share a single source sample, sequenced in a study of cytomegalovirus exposure and HLA in healthy donors. 13 Jbeta primers and 60 Vbeta primers were used for the PCR. Clones were read by immunoSEQ multiplex PCR, and TCRdb kept only the in-frame ones, dropping some. The sample has 150,000 to 200,000 clones; 75% to 85% are singletons. Material: PBMCs. These receptors all stem from a woman in her fifties or sixties in good health and CMV-seronegative.

This clone was recorded only once. This rearrangement joins TRBV7-2 to TRBJ2-5; 14 nucleotides agree with TRBD2. The J call is uncertain, as TRBJ2-7 better fits the DNA end. CDR1 SGHTA and CDR2 FQGNSA come from the germline V gene. CDR3 size: 15 residues. The CDR3 sequence is CASSPLGLAGDEQYF. Written as DNA, the CDR3 is TGTGCCAGCAGCCCCCTGGGACTAGCGGGAGACGAGCAGTACTTC.

J is TRBJ1-1 and V is TRBV7-9; 7 nucleotides align to TRBD1. The CDR3 consists of 15 residues. J lost 0 bases, V lost 4 bases, and 5 bases had no gene match. Germline assignment: CDR1 SEHNR and CDR2 FQNEAQ (reference sequence). The CDR3 spells CASSSDRDMNTEAFF. In DNA, the CDR3 is TGTGCCAGCAGCTCCGACAGGGACATGAACACTGAAGCTTTCTTT.

The chain links TRBV27 to TRBJ2-1, with 7 bases matching TRBD2. There are 19 residues in the CDR3. Germline lookup yields CDR1 MNHEY and CDR2 SMNVEV (reference sequence). Trimming cost V 5 bases and J 3 bases; bases outside gene matches: 19. CDR3 in amino acids: CASSPVAAGDLPYYNEQFF. The DNA of the CDR3 is TGTGCCAGCAGTCCCGTAGCGGCGGGGGATCTACCGTACTACAATGAGCAGTTCTTC.

CDR3 coding DNA: TGTGCCAGTAGGACTAGCGGGATTGGTTTGGCCGGGGAGCTGTTTTTT. This translates into CASRTSGIGLAGELFF. The gene calls are TRBV19 and TRBJ2-2; TRBD2 matches at 11 bases. The CDR3 has 16 amino acids. Germline V gives CDR1 LNHDA, CDR2 SQIVND (reference sequence). The V and J ends lost 6 bases and 6 bases, in that order; junction bases with no gene match: 9.

V usage is TRBV7-9 and J usage is TRBJ1-5, with D perhaps TRBD1 (6 bases). The ends were cut back, 1 base at V and 4 bases at J, with 14 bases in the middle. The CDR3 consists of 16 residues. Germline assignment: CDR1 SEHNR and CDR2 FQNEAQ (reference sequence). As DNA, the CDR3 is TGTGCCAGCAGCTTAGGGGTCTGGACAGTAAATCAGCCCCAGCATTTT. It translates to CASSLGVWTVNQPQHF.

The rearrangement uses TRBV19 and TRBJ2-2, with TRBD1 matching 9 bases. V gave up 6 bases and J gave up 6 bases; unmatched junction bases: 11. This CDR3 spans 16 amino acids. From germline, CDR1 is LNHDA and CDR2 SQIVND (reference sequence). Here the CDR3 DNA reads TGTGCCAGTAGAAAACCGGGACAGGGAAGGGCCGGGGAGCTGTTTTTT. As protein: CASRKPGQGRAGELFF.

This clone was detected once. CDR3 nucleotides: TGTGCCAGCAGTGAAGATTGGGCAGGCCGCTATGGCTACACCTTC. Translated: CASSEDWAGRYGYTF. V and J are TRBV2 and TRBJ1-2; D is undetermined. The CDR3 spans 15 residues. V was clipped by 1 base and J by 4 bases, with 13 bases between them. CDR1 SNHLY and CDR2 FYNNEI come from the germline V gene.

The J gene is TRBJ2-1, the V gene TRBV11-2; 10 nucleotides match TRBD2. The germline V gene encodes CDR1 SGHAT and CDR2 FQNNGV. The junction had 5 bases not matched to a gene; V was cut back by 1 base and J by 8 bases. CDR3 length: 15 amino acids. CDR3 in DNA: TGTGCCAGCAGCTTAGGAAGCGGGAGGGTGGATGAGCAGTTCTTC. Translating it yields CASSLGSGRVDEQFF.

This clone was picked up a small number of times. This chain links TRBV4-2 with TRBJ2-5; 9 positions match TRBD2. Looked up from germline, CDR1 is LGHNA and CDR2 is YNFKEQ. The CDR3 runs to 15 residues. J gave up 2 bases and V 2 bases, and 3 bases lay outside the gene matches. Written as DNA, the CDR3 is TGTGCCAGCAGCCAATTCCTAGCGGGGCAAGAGACCCAGTACTTC. This codes for CASSQFLAGQETQYF.

The chain's CDR3 is CASSGLRAGGLDTQYF. The CDR3 region has the DNA TGTGCCAGCAGTGGCCTCCGAGCGGGAGGATTAGATACGCAGTATTTT. The genes are TRBV6-1 and TRBJ2-3, with 9 bases identical to TRBD2. Germline V gene data show CDR1 as MNHNS and CDR2 as SASEGT. J was trimmed by 5 bases and V by 4 bases; bases with no gene match: 10. The CDR3 runs 16 residues.

The J gene is TRBJ2-5, the V gene TRBV28; 9 positions match TRBD2. V lost 1 base, J lost 4 bases, and 4 bases stayed unmatched. Germline V gene lookup returns CDR1 MDHEN and CDR2 SYDVKM. CDR3 length: 15 amino acids. CDR3 region: CASSLYTLAGETQYF. DNA of the CDR3: TGTGCCAGCAGTTTATATACACTAGCGGGAGAGACCCAGTACTTC.

The rearrangement uses TRBV2 and TRBJ2-1, with 8 bases that match TRBD2. The CDR3 spans 16 residues. J lost 9 bases, V lost 5 bases, and 15 bases had no gene match. In germline, CDR1 is SNHLY, CDR2 FYNNEI. The chain's CDR3 is CASSPTLAGGRGEQFF. The DNA for the CDR3 is TGTGCCAGCAGTCCCACTCTAGCGGGCGGGAGAGGTGAGCAGTTCTTC.

This clone has only a few counts. The chain's CDR3 is CAWGTSGGYNEQFF. The CDR3 DNA is TGTGCCTGGGGGACTAGCGGGGGTTACAATGAGCAGTTCTTC. This chain links TRBV30 with TRBJ2-1; 14 bases agree with TRBD2. Germline CDR1 GTSNPN, CDR2 SVGIG (reference sequence). The J segment lost 4 bases and the V segment lost 5 bases, leaving 1 base of the junction unmatched. The CDR3 length is 14 residues.

The rearrangement joins TRBV6-5 to TRBJ1-4, with D unresolved. CDR3 length: 12 amino acids. V gave up 7 bases and J gave up 4 bases, with 7 bases separating them. Germline loops: CDR1 MNHEY, CDR2 SVGAGI. CDR3 in DNA: TGTGCCAGCAAAGCCAATAATGAAAAACTGTTTTTT. This gives the protein CASKANNEKLFF.

This clone was found a few times. The rearrangement joins TRBV7-3 to TRBJ2-1, with 7 positions matching TRBD1. CDR3 length: 16 amino acids. Germline V gives CDR1 SGHTA, CDR2 FQGTGA. Losses at the gene ends were 0 bases for V and 7 bases for J; bases not matched to a gene: 9. The CDR3 sequence is CASSLTGSRQGNEQFF. Written as DNA, the CDR3 is TGTGCCAGCAGCTTAACGGGATCCCGACAGGGAAATGAGCAGTTCTTC.

The rearrangement joins TRBV18 to TRBJ2-3, with 8 nucleotides matching TRBD1. CDR1 and CDR2 from the germline V gene are KGHSH and LQKENI. The V gene end was trimmed by 5 bases and the J gene end by 4 bases; junction bases not matched to a gene: 5. This CDR3 region has 14 residues. The CDR3 DNA sequence: TGTGCCAGCTCAATAACGGACAGGGCAGATACGCAGTATTTT. This sequence encodes CASSITDRADTQYF.

The chain links TRBV10-3 to TRBJ1-5, with 9 bases aligning to TRBD1. V dropped 5 bases and J dropped 1; count of bases not matched to a gene: 6. The germline gives CDR1 ENHRY, CDR2 SYGVKD. CDR3 length: 16 residues. CDR3 bases: TGTGCCATCAGTCGGACAGGGGCAGGGAGCAATCAGCCCCAGCATTTT. This translates into CAISRTGAGSNQPQHF.